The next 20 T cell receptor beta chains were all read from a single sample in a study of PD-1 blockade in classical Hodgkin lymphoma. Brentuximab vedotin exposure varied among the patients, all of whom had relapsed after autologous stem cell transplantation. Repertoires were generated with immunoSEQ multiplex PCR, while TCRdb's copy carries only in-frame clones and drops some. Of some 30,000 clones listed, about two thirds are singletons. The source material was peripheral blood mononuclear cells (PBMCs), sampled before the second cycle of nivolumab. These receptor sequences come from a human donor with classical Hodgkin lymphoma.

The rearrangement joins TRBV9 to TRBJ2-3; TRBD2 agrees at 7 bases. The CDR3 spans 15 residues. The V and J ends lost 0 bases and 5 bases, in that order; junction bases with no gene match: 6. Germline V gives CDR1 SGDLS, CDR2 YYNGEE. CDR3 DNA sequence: TGTGCCAGCAGCGTAGCGTGGGGGGGTAAAGATACGCAGTATTTT. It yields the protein CASSVAWGGKDTQYF.

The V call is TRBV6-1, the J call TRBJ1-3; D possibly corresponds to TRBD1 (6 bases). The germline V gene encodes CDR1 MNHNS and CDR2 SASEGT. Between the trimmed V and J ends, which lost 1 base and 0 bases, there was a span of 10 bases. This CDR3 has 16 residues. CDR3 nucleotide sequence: TGTGCCAGCAGTGAAGGGGGGGCTACCTCTGGAAACACCATATATTTT. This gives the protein CASSEGGATSGNTIYF.

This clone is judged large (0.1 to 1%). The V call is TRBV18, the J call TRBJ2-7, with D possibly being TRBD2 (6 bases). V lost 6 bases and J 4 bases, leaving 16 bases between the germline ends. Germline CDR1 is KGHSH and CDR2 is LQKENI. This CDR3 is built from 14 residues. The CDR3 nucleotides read TGTGCCAGCTCCCCCGGGGTGGGAGGATACGAGCAGTACTTC. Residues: CASSPGVGGYEQYF.

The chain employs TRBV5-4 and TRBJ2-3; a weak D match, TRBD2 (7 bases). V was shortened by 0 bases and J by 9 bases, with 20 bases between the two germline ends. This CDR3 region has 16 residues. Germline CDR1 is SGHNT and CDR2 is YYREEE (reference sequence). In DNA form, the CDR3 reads TGTGCCAGCAGCTTGGAAGGGGGGGCCTCAAGGGTGACGCAGTATTTT. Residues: CASSLEGGASRVTQYF.

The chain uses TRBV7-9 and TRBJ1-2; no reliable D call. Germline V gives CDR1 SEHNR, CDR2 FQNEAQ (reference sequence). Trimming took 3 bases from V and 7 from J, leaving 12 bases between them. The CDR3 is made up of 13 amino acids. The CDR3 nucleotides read TGTGCCAGCAGCTTCCCCGAGAGGGCTGGCTACACCTTC. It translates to CASSFPERAGYTF.

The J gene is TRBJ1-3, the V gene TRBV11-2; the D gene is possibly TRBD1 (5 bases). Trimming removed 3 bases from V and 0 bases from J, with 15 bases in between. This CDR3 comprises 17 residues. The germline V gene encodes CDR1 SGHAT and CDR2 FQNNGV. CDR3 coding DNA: TGTGCCAGCAGCTTGTTCAGGGCCCTCAGCTCTGGAAACACCATATATTTT. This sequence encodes CASSLFRALSSGNTIYF.

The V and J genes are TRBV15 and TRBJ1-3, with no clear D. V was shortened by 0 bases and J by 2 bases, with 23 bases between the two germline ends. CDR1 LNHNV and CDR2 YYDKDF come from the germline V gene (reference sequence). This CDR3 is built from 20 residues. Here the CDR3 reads CATSRESKLSGRRTGNTIYF. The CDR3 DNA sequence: TGTGCCACCAGCAGAGAAAGTAAGCTTTCCGGACGGAGGACTGGAAACACCATATATTTT. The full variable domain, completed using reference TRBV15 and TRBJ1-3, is DAMVIQNPRYQVTQFGKPVTLSCSQTLNHNVMYWYQQKSSQAPKLLFHYYDKDFNNEADTPDNFQSRRPNTSFCFLDIRSPGLGDTAMYLCATSRESKLSGRRTGNTIYFGEGSWLTVV.

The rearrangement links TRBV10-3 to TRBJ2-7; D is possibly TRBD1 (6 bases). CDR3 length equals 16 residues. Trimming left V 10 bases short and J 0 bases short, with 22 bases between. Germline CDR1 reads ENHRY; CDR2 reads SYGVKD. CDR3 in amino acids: CASSPVGATSSYEQYV. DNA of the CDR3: TGTGCCAGCAGCCCCGTGGGGGCAACAAGCTCCTACGAGCAGTACGTC.

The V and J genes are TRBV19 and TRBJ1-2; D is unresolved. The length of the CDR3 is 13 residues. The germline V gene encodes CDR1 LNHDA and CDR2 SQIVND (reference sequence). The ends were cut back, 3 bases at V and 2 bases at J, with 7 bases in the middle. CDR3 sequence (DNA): TGTGCCAGTAGTATCGAACGGAACTATGGCTACACCTTC. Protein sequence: CASSIERNYGYTF.

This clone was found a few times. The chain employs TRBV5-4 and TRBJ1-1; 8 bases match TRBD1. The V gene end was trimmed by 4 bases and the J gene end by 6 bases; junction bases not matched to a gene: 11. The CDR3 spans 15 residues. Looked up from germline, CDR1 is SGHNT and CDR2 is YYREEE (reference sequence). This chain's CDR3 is CASSPKTGAPAEAFF. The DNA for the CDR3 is TGTGCCAGCAGCCCTAAGACAGGGGCCCCAGCTGAAGCTTTCTTT.

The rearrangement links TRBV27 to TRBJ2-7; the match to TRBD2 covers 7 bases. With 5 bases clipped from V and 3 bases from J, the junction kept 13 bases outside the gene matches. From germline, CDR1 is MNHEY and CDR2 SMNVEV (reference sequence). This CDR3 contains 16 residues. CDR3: CASSLTPGRVDYEQYF. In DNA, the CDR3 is TGTGCCAGCAGTCTAACCCCAGGGAGGGTGGACTACGAGCAGTACTTC.

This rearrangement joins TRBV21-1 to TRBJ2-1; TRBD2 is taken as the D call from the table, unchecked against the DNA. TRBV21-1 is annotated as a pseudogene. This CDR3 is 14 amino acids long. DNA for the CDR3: TGTGCCAGCAGGGGGACTAGCGGGGTGGATGAGCAGTTCTTC. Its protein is CASRGTSGVDEQFF.

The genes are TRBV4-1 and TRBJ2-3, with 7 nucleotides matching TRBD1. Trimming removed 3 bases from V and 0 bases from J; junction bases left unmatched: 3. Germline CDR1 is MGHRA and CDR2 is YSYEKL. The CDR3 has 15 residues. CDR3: CASSHRDSSTDTQYF. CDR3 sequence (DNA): TGCGCCAGCAGCCACCGGGACAGCAGCACAGATACGCAGTATTTT.

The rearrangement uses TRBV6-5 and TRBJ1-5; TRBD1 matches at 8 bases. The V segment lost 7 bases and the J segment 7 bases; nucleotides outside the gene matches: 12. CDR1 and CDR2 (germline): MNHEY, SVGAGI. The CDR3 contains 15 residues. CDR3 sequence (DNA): TGTGCCAGCAATAGCGGGACAGGCCTGGGGCAGCCCCAGCATTTT. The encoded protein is CASNSGTGLGQPQHF.

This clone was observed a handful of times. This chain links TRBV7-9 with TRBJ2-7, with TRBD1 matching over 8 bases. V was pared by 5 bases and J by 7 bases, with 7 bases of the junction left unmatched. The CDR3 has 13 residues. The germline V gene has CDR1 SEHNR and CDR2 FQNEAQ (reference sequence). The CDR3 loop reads CASSPSRGQEQYF. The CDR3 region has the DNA TGTGCCAGCAGCCCTAGCAGGGGGCAGGAGCAGTACTTC.

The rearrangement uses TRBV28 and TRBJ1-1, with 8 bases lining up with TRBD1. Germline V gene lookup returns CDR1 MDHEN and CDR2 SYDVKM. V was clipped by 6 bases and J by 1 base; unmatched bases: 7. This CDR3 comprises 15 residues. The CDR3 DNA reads TGTGCCAGCAGCCATTTAGGACAGGGGAACACTGAAGCTTTCTTT. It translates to CASSHLGQGNTEAFF. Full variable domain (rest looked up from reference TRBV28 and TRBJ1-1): DVKVTQSSRYLVKRTGEKVFLECVQDMDHENMFWYRQDPGLGLRLIYFSYDVKMKEKGDIPEGYSVSREKKERFSLILESASTNQTSMYLCASSHLGQGNTEAFFGQGTRLTVV.

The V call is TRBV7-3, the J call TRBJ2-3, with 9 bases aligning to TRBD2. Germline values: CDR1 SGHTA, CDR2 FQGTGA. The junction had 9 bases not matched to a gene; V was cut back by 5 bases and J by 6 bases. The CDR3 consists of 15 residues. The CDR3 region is CASSLVGLAGDTQYF. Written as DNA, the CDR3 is TGTGCCAGCAGCCTGGTCGGGCTAGCGGGGGATACGCAGTATTTT.

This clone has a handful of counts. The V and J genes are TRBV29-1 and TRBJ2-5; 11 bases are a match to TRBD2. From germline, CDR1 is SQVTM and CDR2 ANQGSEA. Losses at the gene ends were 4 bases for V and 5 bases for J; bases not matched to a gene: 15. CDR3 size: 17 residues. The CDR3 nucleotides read TGCAGCGTTGTAGCGGGGGGGCCTTCTACTATGACCGAGACCCAGTACTTC. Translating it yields CSVVAGGPSTMTETQYF.

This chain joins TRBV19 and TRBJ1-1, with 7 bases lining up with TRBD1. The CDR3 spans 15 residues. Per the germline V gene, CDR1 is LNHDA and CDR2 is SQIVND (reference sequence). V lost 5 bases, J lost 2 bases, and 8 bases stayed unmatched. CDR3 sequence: CASSSPGQSNTEAFF. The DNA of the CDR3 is TGTGCCAGTAGTTCCCCGGGACAGAGCAACACTGAAGCTTTCTTT.

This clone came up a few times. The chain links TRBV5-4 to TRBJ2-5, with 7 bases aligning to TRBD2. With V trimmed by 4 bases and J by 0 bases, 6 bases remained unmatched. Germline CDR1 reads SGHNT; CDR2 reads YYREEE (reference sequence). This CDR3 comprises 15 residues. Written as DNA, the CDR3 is TGTGCCAGCAGCCCGGGGGGAAAGTACCAAGAGACCCAGTACTTC. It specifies CASSPGGKYQETQYF.